These T cell receptor beta chains were read from a single sample in a study of shared clonotypes between healthy human individuals. TCRdb's copy holds only in-frame clones and misses some; the assay was immunoSEQ multiplex PCR. Of about 340,000 clones in the sample, 73% were seen once. The specimen sequenced was memory CD4+ T cells sorted from blood. The receptors here all came from a man aged 30-40 years in good health. Both conserved end residues are part of each CDR3. The D gene is left open where the match is weak. Clone size, where shown, is once, few, many, or a class for clones that have expanded.

-,TRBV5-4,TRBJ1-1,TRBD1,TGTGCCAGCAGCCTAGGTCGGACAGGGTTCACTGAAGCTTTCTTT,CASSLGRTGFTEAFF
-,TRBV9,TRBJ2-1,-,TGTGCCAGCAGCGAGGGCAGTAGCCCGCTCGGTGAGCAGTTCTTC,CASSEGSSPLGEQFF
-,TRBV5-1,TRBJ2-3,-,TGCGCCAGCAGCATTAGCGGACCGCGGGCAGATACGCAGTATTTT,CASSISGPRADTQYF
-,TRBV19,TRBJ1-1,-,TGTGCCAGTAGTAACAGTTACACTGAAGCTTTCTTT,CASSNSYTEAFF
-,TRBV28,TRBJ1-4,-,TGTGCCATTCAAGGTGAAAAACTGTTTTTT,CAIQGEKLFF
few,TRBV6-1,TRBJ2-1,TRBD2,TGTGCCAGCAGTGACCCGAGGGGACTAGGGGGGAATGAGCAGTTCTTC,CASSDPRGLGGNEQFF
-,TRBV7-2,TRBJ1-5,-,TGTGCCAGCAGCCGTGGGACCGCGGGGGGTCAGCCCCAGCATTTT,CASSRGTAGGQPQHF
-,TRBV5-1,TRBJ2-5,TRBD1,TGCGCCAGCCAGGACAGGGGAGGTGAGACCCAGTACTTC,CASQDRGGETQYF
-,TRBV19,TRBJ2-1,TRBD2,TGTGCCAGTAGTATGATCCTCTCTAGCGGGAGGCGGAGCTCCTACAATGAGCAGTTCTTC,CASSMILSSGRRSSYNEQFF
many,TRBV10-3,TRBJ2-5,TRBD2,TGTGCCATCAGCGCGCTAGCGGGAGGCGGTGGAGAGACCCAGTACTTC,CAISALAGGGGETQYF
-,TRBV7-2,TRBJ2-3,-,TGTGCCAGCAGCCAGCGCACAGATACGCAGTATTTT,CASSQRTDTQYF
-,TRBV6-1,TRBJ1-3,TRBD1,TGTGCCAGCAGTGAAGCCCCAGGGGGAAGTGGAAACACCATATATTTT,CASSEAPGGSGNTIYF
many,TRBV7-2,TRBJ1-2,-,TGTGCCAGCAGCCCAGAGGCGGTCTATGGCTACACCTTC,CASSPEAVYGYTF
-,TRBV5-6,TRBJ1-1,-,TGTGCCAGCAGCTTTTTCAACACTGAAGCTTTCTTT,CASSFFNTEAFF
-,TRBV19,TRBJ1-4,TRBD1,TGTGCCAGTAGTCTTCGACAGGGACCTAATGAAAAACTGTTTTTT,CASSLRQGPNEKLFF
-,TRBV5-1,TRBJ2-3,-,TGCGCCAGCAGCCTGACAGGCCGTCGGGAAGATACGCAGTATTTT,CASSLTGRREDTQYF
-,TRBV5-1,TRBJ2-3,-,TGCGCCAGCAGCTTTAGCGGAGGCACAGATACGCAGTATTTT,CASSFSGGTDTQYF
many,TRBV19,TRBJ1-2,TRBD1,TGTGCCAGTACCCCTCGGACAGGACGAGGCTACACCTTC,CASTPRTGRGYTF
-,TRBV7-2,TRBJ1-5,-,TGTGCCAGCAGCTGGAGATGGGGGGAAGAGCAGCCCCAGCATTTT,CASSWRWGEEQPQHF
-,TRBV6-1,TRBJ1-4,-,TGTGCCAGCAGTGCTGGGGGAACTAATGAAAAACTGTTTTTT,CASSAGGTNEKLFF
-,TRBV5-6,TRBJ2-3,TRBD2,TGTGCCAGCAGCCAGGGACTACAAACAGATACGCAGTATTTT,CASSQGLQTDTQYF
-,TRBV11-1,TRBJ2-1,-,TGTGCCAGCAGCCGTCCCGGTGAGCAGTTCTTC,CASSRPGEQFF
many,TRBV29-1,TRBJ2-7,TRBD1,TGCAGCGTTGAAGGAGGACAGGGGGCCAACGAGCAGTACTTC,CSVEGGQGANEQYF
-,TRBV19,TRBJ2-1,-,TGTGCCACAGCTCGATCCGGAGGATCCTACAATGAGCAGTTCTTC,CATARSGGSYNEQFF
-,TRBV7-7,TRBJ2-7,TRBD2,TGTGCTAGCAGCCTTCGGGAGGGCCCCTACGAGCAGTACTTC,CASSLREGPYEQYF
-,TRBV30,TRBJ1-2,-,TGTGCCCTAGAGGAGAGCTATGGCTACACCTTC,CALEESYGYTF
-,TRBV6-6,TRBJ2-1,TRBD1,TGTGCCAGCAGCCTCAGGGGGCTCAATGAGCAGTTCTTC,CASSLRGLNEQFF
-,TRBV4-3,TRBJ2-6,-,TGCGCCAGCAGCCGTTACCCAGGCTCTGGGGCCAACGTCCTGACTTTC,CASSRYPGSGANVLTF
-,TRBV29-1,TRBJ1-1,-,TGCAGCGAACAACAGACGAAGGACACTGAAGCTTTCTTT,CSEQQTKDTEAFF